These 17 T cell receptor beta chains originate from one sample sequenced in a study of CD8 T cells in ankylosing spondylitis (dated by TCRdb to the late 2010s). The library relied on 5' RACE. Sequenced using an Illumina HiSeq 2500. TCRdb reanalyzed the raw reads on its own, using fastp at Q25 for trimming and MiXCR for clone calling, and kept in-frame beta chains. Every entry covers one CDR3 protein and lists the most common genes and DNA from its rows. Recorded for this sample are approximately 130,000 distinct CDR3 sequences; approximately 9.7% of them occurred a single time. Of the sample, more than 3% is held by the ten largest clones. The sample was blood, either unsorted or a sorted T cell fraction (not recorded which). These receptors originate from a male donor with ankylosing spondylitis or in good health (not recorded which).

This clonotype was recorded at least ten times. The chain recombines TRBV29-1 with TRBJ1-2; D is perhaps TRBD1 (5 bases). The CDR3 runs to 11 residues. CDR1 is SQVTM and CDR2 is ANQGSEA in the germline V gene. Trimming cost V 7 bases and J 8 bases, with 14 bases left between them. CDR3 sequence reads: CSGGGAGGYTF. The CDR3 DNA is TGCAGCGGGGGAGGGGCTGGGGGCTACACCTTC.

This clonotype has at least ten counts. This sequence joins TRBV28 and TRBJ2-3; D possibly corresponds to TRBD1 (6 bases). From germline, CDR1 is MDHEN and CDR2 SYDVKM. The V gene lost 6 bases and the J gene lost 6 bases, with 22 bases spanning the gap. The CDR3 length is 16 residues. For the CDR3, the DNA is TGTGCCAGCAGCTTAGGGACCAACAGGGTTTTCGATACGCAGTATTTT. Residues: CASSLGTNRVFDTQYF.

There are many counts of this clonotype. The V call is TRBV7-9, the J call TRBJ2-5, with no clear D. CDR3 size: 14 residues. CDR1 and CDR2 from the germline V gene are SEHNR and FQNEAQ (reference sequence). Trimming took 4 bases from V and 5 from J, leaving 14 bases between them. The CDR3 region has the DNA TGTGCCAGCAGCTCTTCTGGGCTTCGGGAGACCCAGTACTTC. It specifies CASSSSGLRETQYF.

This clonotype was picked up a small number of times. This chain uses TRBV5-1 with TRBJ2-2, with TRBD2 as a possible D gene (5 bases). CDR3 size: 16 residues. Germline CDR1 reads SGHRS; CDR2 reads YFSETQ. V shed 2 bases and J shed 3 bases, with 14 bases lying between them. The CDR3 DNA is TGCGCCAGCAGCTTTTTTCGGGGAATGGACACCGGGGAGCTGTTTTTT. It codes for CASSFFRGMDTGELFF.

This clonotype was observed at least ten times. The V gene is TRBV10-3, the J gene TRBJ2-1; a weak D match, TRBD2 (5 bases). The CDR3 consists of 15 residues. The germline CDR1 and CDR2 sequences are ENHRY and SYGVKD. The germline V and J ends were trimmed by 2 bases and 10 bases, with 18 bases remaining between them. CDR3 loop: CAISENSGSVGEQFF. In DNA, the CDR3 is TGTGCCATCAGTGAGAATTCAGGTAGCGTAGGCGAGCAGTTCTTC.

The rearrangement uses TRBV20-1 and TRBJ2-7; a possible D gene is TRBD1 (6 bases). Trimming cost V 5 bases and J 0 bases, with 11 bases left between them. The CDR3 covers 13 residues. CDR1 and CDR2 (germline): DFQATT, SNEGSKA (reference sequence). The CDR3 spells CSAGGDLSYEQYF. CDR3 nucleotides: TGCAGTGCTGGGGGCGACCTCTCCTACGAGCAGTACTTC.

This clonotype has a count of ten or more. The genes are TRBV19 and TRBJ1-4; D might be TRBD1 (6 bases). The CDR3 is 16 amino acids. Germline lookup yields CDR1 LNHDA and CDR2 SQIVND (reference sequence). V lost 5 bases, J lost 7 bases, and 20 bases lay in between. The CDR3 DNA sequence: TGTGCCAGTAGTTCGACAGGAGGATCGTTGGGTGAAAAACTGTTTTTT. Translated, it gives CASSSTGGSLGEKLFF.

This clonotype showed up just a few times. V is TRBV20-1 and J is TRBJ2-6; TRBD2 is a possible D gene (5 bases). Trimming removed 5 bases from V and 3 bases from J, with 8 bases in between. The CDR3 covers 13 residues. The germline gives CDR1 DFQATT, CDR2 SNEGSKA (reference sequence). In nucleotides, the CDR3 is TGCAGTGCTCGGGGTAGTGGGGCCAACGTCCTGACTTTC. The encoded protein is CSARGSGANVLTF.

This clonotype was counted between two and nine times. The chain links TRBV7-2 to TRBJ1-6; no clear D. The CDR3 is 14 residues long. Germline V gene sequence: CDR1 SGHTA, CDR2 FQGNSA. With 3 bases removed from V and 7 bases from J, the gap between germline ends came to 10 bases. CDR3 bases: TGTGCCAGCAGCTTCCGGTCAGAAAATTCACCCCTCCACTTT. This encodes CASSFRSENSPLHF. Looking up the rest from reference TRBV7-2 and TRBJ1-6 gives the full variable domain: GAGVSQSPSNKVTEKGKDVELRCDPISGHTALYWYRQSLGQGLEFLIYFQGNSAPDKSGLPSDRFSAERTGGSVSTLTIQRTQQEDSAVYLCASSFRSENSPLHFGNGTRLTVT.

Only a few counts were recorded for this clonotype. The chain uses TRBV28 and TRBJ2-3, with no clear D. Per germline, CDR1 MDHEN and CDR2 SYDVKM. The CDR3 covers 15 residues. V gave up 2 bases and J gave up 1 base, with 10 bases separating them. CDR3 in DNA: TGTGCCAGCAGTTTAGGGTGGAAGCGCACAGATACGCAGTATTTT. Protein: CASSLGWKRTDTQYF.

There are many counts of this clonotype. The chain employs TRBV20-1 and TRBJ2-4; D is perhaps TRBD1 (6 bases). Germline values: CDR1 DFQATT, CDR2 SNEGSKA (reference sequence). Trimming took 3 bases from V and 7 from J, leaving 13 bases between them. The length of the CDR3 is 13 residues. The CDR3 DNA reads TGCAGTGCTAGTGGACAGCTAAGGAACATTCAGTACTTC. It codes for CSASGQLRNIQYF.

In the case of this clonotype: The junction departs from germline at one end; a sequencing error may be responsible. The chain combines TRBV28 with TRBJ2-1; perhaps TRBD2 as D (5 bases). CDR1 is MDHEN and CDR2 is SYDVKM in the germline V gene. The CDR3 runs 14 residues. CDR3 in amino acids: CAGSFERRSNEQFF. CDR3 coding DNA: TGTGCCGGCAGTTTTGAGCGGAGGAGTAATGAGCAGTTCTTC.

This clonotype was picked up many times. V and J are TRBV29-1 and TRBJ2-7; 12 bases line up with TRBD2. The CDR3 spans 13 residues. V trimming: 6 bases; J trimming: 2 bases; junction bases outside the gene matches: 2. Germline CDR1 is SQVTM and CDR2 is ANQGSEA. The CDR3 sequence: CSVGLAGPYEQYF. Here the CDR3 DNA reads TGCAGCGTGGGACTAGCGGGTCCCTACGAGCAGTACTTC.

This clonotype has just a few counts. V and J are TRBV27 and TRBJ2-6; D is perhaps TRBD1 (5 bases). This CDR3 region has 18 residues. The germline V and J ends were trimmed by 3 bases and 0 bases, with 15 bases remaining between them. Germline-derived CDR1 and CDR2 are MNHEY and SMNVEV (reference sequence). This chain's CDR3 is CASSFAGPLISGANVLTF. CDR3 bases: TGTGCCAGCAGTTTTGCAGGGCCCCTCATCTCTGGGGCCAACGTCCTGACTTTC.

This clonotype was recorded at least ten times. The genes are TRBV29-1 and TRBJ2-7; D remains unclear. The germline V gene encodes CDR1 SQVTM and CDR2 ANQGSEA. The length of the CDR3 is 12 residues. The V end was cut by 4 bases, the J end by 6 bases, with 13 bases between. The CDR3 DNA reads as TGCAGCGTTGGTGAGTCTACGGCCGAGCAGTACTTC. It translates to CSVGESTAEQYF.

This clonotype came up many times. This chain uses TRBV7-2 with TRBJ2-7, with TRBD2 identical over 9 bases. Germline V lookup: CDR1 SGHTA, CDR2 FQGNSA. This CDR3 has 14 residues. The trim removed 5 bases at V and 1 base at J, leaving 3 bases unmatched. This CDR3 reads CASSTLAGSYEQYF. The DNA of the CDR3 is TGTGCCAGCAGCACTCTAGCGGGATCCTACGAGCAGTACTTC.

This clonotype occurred many times. CDR3 coding DNA: TGTGCCAGCAGCCAAGGGACTAGCGGGATCTACGAGCAGTACTTC. It is translated as CASSQGTSGIYEQYF. The V and J genes are TRBV5-6 and TRBJ2-7; 13 bases align to TRBD2. The CDR3 covers 15 residues. Losses at the gene ends were 4 bases for V and 3 bases for J; bases not matched to a gene: 4. Germline lookup yields CDR1 SGHDT and CDR2 YYEEEE.